This is a list of T cell receptor beta chains from one sample in a study of T cells in Graves' hyperthyroidism and ophthalmopathy. TCRdb ran MiXCR on the multiplex PCR reads and lists one entry per CDR3 protein. This table has 95,000 to 110,000 distinct CDR3 sequences, roughly 47% appearing once. Sequences were obtained from blood. The source is a man aged 35-49 years with Graves' hyperthyroidism. The CDR3 runs from the conserved cysteine through the conserved F or W. The D gene is left open where the match is weak. Part of the rows lack a size; the others show once, few, many or a class for expanded clones.

v_gene	d_gene	j_gene	abundance	CDR3nt	CDR3aa
TRBV6-2/TRBV6-3	TRBD1	TRBJ2-7	many	TGTGCCAGCAGTCGTCAGGGGGCGGCGTCCTACGAGCAGTACTTC	CASSRQGAASYEQYF
TRBV7-3	TRBD2	TRBJ2-5	.	TGTGCCAGCAGCTTTTCCGGGGGGAACACCTTTGAGACCCAGTACTTC	CASSFSGGNTFETQYF
TRBV15	TRBD2	TRBJ2-7	.	TGTGCCACCAGCAGTGTACTAGCGGGGCAATCCTACGAGCAGTACTTC	CATSSVLAGQSYEQYF
TRBV20-1	TRBD2	TRBJ2-2	many	TGCAGTGCTAGGAGCGGGAGTAACACCGGGGAGCTGTTTTTT	CSARSGSNTGELFF
TRBV6-5	TRBD1	TRBJ1-1	once	TGTGCCAGCAGAACCGGGACAGCGAACACTGAAGCTTTCTTT	CASRTGTANTEAFF
TRBV4-2	.	TRBJ1-1	many	TGTGCCAGCAGCCAAGGGGGACTGAAGAACACTGAAGCTTTCTTT	CASSQGGLKNTEAFF
TRBV19	TRBD1	TRBJ2-7	many	TGTGCCAGTAGACCCGGGACAGGGGTCATCTACGAGCAGTACTTC	CASRPGTGVIYEQYF
TRBV7-2	.	TRBJ2-1	many	TGTGCCAGCAGCTTGAGCTCTGACTACAATGAGCAGTTCTTC	CASSLSSDYNEQFF
TRBV10-3	.	TRBJ1-1	.	TGTGCCATCAGTGGTGGGCAACCGGAAACTTTCTTT	CAISGGQPETFF
TRBV20-1	TRBD2	TRBJ2-7	.	TGCAGTGCTGAATTAGGGACTAGCGGGTCCCACGAGCAGTACTTC	CSAELGTSGSHEQYF
TRBV5-1	TRBD1	TRBJ1-1	many	TGCGCCAGCAAAGGGACAGGACAGGGGAACACTGAAGCTTTCTTT	CASKGTGQGNTEAFF
TRBV20-1	.	TRBJ2-2	many	TGCAGCCCTGGGGTCTTCCCCAACACCGGGGAGCTGTTTTTT	CSPGVFPNTGELFF
TRBV5-4	.	TRBJ1-2	.	TGTGCCAACAGCTCCCGAGACTATGGCTACACCTTC	CANSSRDYGYTF
TRBV20-1	TRBD1	TRBJ1-1	many	TGCAGTGCTAGAGAAGGGACAGGGCCCACTGAAGCTTTCTTT	CSAREGTGPTEAFF
TRBV20-1	.	TRBJ2-3	many	TGCAGAGACGACACAGATACGCAGTATTTT	CRDDTDTQYF
TRBV25-1	TRBD1	TRBJ2-5	few	TGTGCCAGCTCCCCGGGACAGGGTAGGGAGACCCAGTACTTC	CASSPGQGRETQYF
TRBV2	.	TRBJ1-1	.	TGTGCCAGCAGTGCAGGGGCCCGAACTGAAGCTTTCTTT	CASSAGARTEAFF
TRBV7-3	.	TRBJ1-5	few	TGTGCCAGCAGCCCTAAGGGGGTACAGGGAGTATCCAGCAATCAGCCCCAGCATTTT	CASSPKGVQGVSSNQPQHF
TRBV7-6	TRBD1	TRBJ2-7	.	TGTGCCAGCAGCAGGAACCGGGACAGGGCTAGAGGCGAGCAGTACTTC	CASSRNRDRARGEQYF
TRBV2	TRBD2	TRBJ2-5	.	TGTGCCAGCAGTGGAGCCCGGACTAGCGGGGGGCCAGAGACCCAGTACTTC	CASSGARTSGGPETQYF
TRBV7-3	.	TRBJ1-2	.	TGTGCCAGCAGCTACGGGAGCAGGGCGATGTATGGCTACACCTTC	CASSYGSRAMYGYTF
TRBV15	.	TRBJ2-1	.	TGTACCACCAGCATAGATTATACTAGTGAGATTGGGAATGAACAGTTCTTC	CTTSIDYTSEIGNEQFF
TRBV20-1	TRBD1	TRBJ1-2	.	TGCAGTGCTACGACAGGGGGCTACACCTTC	CSATTGGYTF
TRBV20-1	.	TRBJ1-1	many	TGCAGTGCTATCAACCCGACCCGTAGTATGGACGCTTTCTTT	CSAINPTRSMDAFF
TRBV12-5	.	TRBJ1-3	.	TGTGCTAGTGGTTCGGTATTGGGCAGGAGTCCTGGAAACACCATATATTTT	CASGSVLGRSPGNTIYF
TRBV29-1	.	TRBJ2-7	.	TGCAGCCAAGATTATGGGGGGAGGAGGCAGTACTTC	CSQDYGGRRQYF
TRBV19	.	TRBJ2-7	.	TGTGCCAGTAGTCAGAGGGGAAGAACCTACGAGCAGTACTTC	CASSQRGRTYEQYF
TRBV24-1	.	TRBJ2-3	many	TGTGCCACCAGTGATTTTCCTCCCACAGATACGCAGTATTTT	CATSDFPPTDTQYF
TRBV5-8	.	TRBJ1-6	many	TGTGCCAGCAGCTTGAGTCGTCAGGGGAATTCACCCCTCCACTTT	CASSLSRQGNSPLHF
TRBV7-8	TRBD1	TRBJ1-3	many	TGTGCCAGCAGCCCAACAGGGGGCACTGGAAACACCATATATTTT	CASSPTGGTGNTIYF
TRBV4-3	TRBD1	TRBJ2-5	many	TGCGCCAGCAGCCAAGATTACGGGACAGGTAGTGGGGAGACCCAGTACTTC	CASSQDYGTGSGETQYF
TRBV20-1	TRBD2	TRBJ2-1	.	TGCAGTGCTAGGCTAGCGGCCTACAATGAGCAGTTCTTC	CSARLAAYNEQFF
TRBV24-1	.	TRBJ2-7	.	TGTGCCACCAGTGGGGACGGGAGTCCCTACGAGCAGTACTTC	CATSGDGSPYEQYF
TRBV7-9	.	TRBJ2-1	.	TGTGCCAGCAGCTCAACCGACCCTGAAATGAACTCCTACAACGAGCAGTTCTTC	CASSSTDPEMNSYNEQFF
TRBV7-8	TRBD2	TRBJ2-1	.	TGTGCCAGCAGCCAGCATTCGGGGGGGCCTAATGAGCAGTTCTTC	CASSQHSGGPNEQFF
TRBV6-5	.	TRBJ1-6	few	TGTGCCAGCAGTTACTCTATCCGAAATAATTCACCCCTCCGCTTT	CASSYSIRNNSPLRF
TRBV7-9	.	TRBJ1-3	.	TGTGCCAGCAGCTTGGTGGGGGCAGGGTCTAGCTCTGGAAACACCATATATTTT	CASSLVGAGSSSGNTIYF
TRBV30	.	TRBJ2-5	once	TGTGCCTGGAGTGGAGGGGTCGGAGAGACCCAGTACTTC	CAWSGGVGETQYF
TRBV28	.	TRBJ2-7	many	TGTGCCAGCAGTTTGTTTAGAGGGACCGAGCAGTACTTC	CASSLFRGTEQYF
TRBV2	TRBD2	TRBJ2-2	many	TGTGCCAGCACCCTGAGCGGGAGAAGTGGCGGGGAGCTGTTTTTT	CASTLSGRSGGELFF
TRBV5-6	.	TRBJ1-1	once	TGTGCCAGCAGCTTGGATGGGCCAGGGATGTACACTGAAGCTTTCTTT	CASSLDGPGMYTEAFF
TRBV25-1	.	TRBJ1-1	.	TGTGCCAGCAGTGAATGGGGGGGGGGGAACACGGAAGCTTTCTTT	CASSEWGGGNTEAFF
TRBV10-2	TRBD1	TRBJ2-2	.	TGCGCCAGCAGTAAAGGGACAGGGGGCGCCGGGGAGCTGTTTTTT	CASSKGTGGAGELFF
TRBV19	.	TRBJ1-5	many	TGTGCCAGTAGTATAGAGATGGATCAGCCCCAGCATTTT	CASSIEMDQPQHF
TRBV7-2	TRBD2	TRBJ2-5	.	TGCGCCAGCAGCCAAGGAGAACGGGGGGAGCAGACCCAGTACTTC	CASSQGERGEQTQYF
TRBV10-3	.	TRBJ2-1	.	TGTGCCATCAGTGAGTTACGGAAAGGGGGAAGAGTCGACAATGAGCAGTTCTTC	CAISELRKGGRVDNEQFF
TRBV24-1	.	TRBJ1-2	once	TGTGCCACCAGTGATGGTAGCGCCGACGTAACCTATGGCTACACCTTC	CATSDGSADVTYGYTF
TRBV2	.	TRBJ2-7	many	TGTGCCAGCAGGGTCAACGAGCAGTACTTC	CASRVNEQYF
TRBV20-1	.	TRBJ2-1	many	TGCAGTGCTAGGCGAGAACGTGGGGCTGTTAATGAGCAGTTCTTC	CSARRERGAVNEQFF
TRBV20-1	.	TRBJ1-3	.	TGCAGTGCTAGGGGGGTTAGCGGGTGGAACTCCATATATTTT	CSARGVSGWNSIYF
TRBV9	TRBD1	TRBJ2-5	.	TGTGCCAGCAGCCCCCAAGGACAGGGAGAGACCCAGTACTTC	CASSPQGQGETQYF
TRBV11-3	.	TRBJ1-1	many	TGTGCCAGCAGCCCGAGGGAGGGGACGCACACTGAAGCTTTCTTT	CASSPREGTHTEAFF
TRBV6-2/TRBV6-3	.	TRBJ2-5	many	TGTGCCAGCAGTTCTCAGGGACTGGGGGAGACCCAGTACTTC	CASSSQGLGETQYF